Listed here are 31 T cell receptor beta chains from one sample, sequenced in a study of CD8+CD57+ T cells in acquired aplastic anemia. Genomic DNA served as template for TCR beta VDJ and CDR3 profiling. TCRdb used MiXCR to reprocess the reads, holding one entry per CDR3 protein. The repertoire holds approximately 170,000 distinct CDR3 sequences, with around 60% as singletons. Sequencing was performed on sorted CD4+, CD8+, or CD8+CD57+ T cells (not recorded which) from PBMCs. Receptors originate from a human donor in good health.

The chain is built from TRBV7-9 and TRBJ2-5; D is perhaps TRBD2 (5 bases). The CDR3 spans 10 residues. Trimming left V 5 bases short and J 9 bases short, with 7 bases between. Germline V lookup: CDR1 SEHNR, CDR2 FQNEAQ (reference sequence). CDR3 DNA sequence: TGTGCCAGCAGCCAGGAGGCCCAGTACTTC. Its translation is CASSQEAQYF. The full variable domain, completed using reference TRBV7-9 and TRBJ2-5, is DTGVSQNPRHKITKRGQNVTFRCDPISEHNRLYWYRQTLGQGPEFLTYFQNEAQLEKSRLLSDRFSAERPKGSFSTLEIQRTEQGDSAMYLCASSQEAQYFGPGTRLLVL.

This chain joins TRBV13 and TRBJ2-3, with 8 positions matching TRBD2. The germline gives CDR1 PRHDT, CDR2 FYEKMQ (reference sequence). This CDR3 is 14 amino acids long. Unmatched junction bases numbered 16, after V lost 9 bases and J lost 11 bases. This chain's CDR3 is CASTNGLANNEQYF. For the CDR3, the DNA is TGTGCCAGTACGAACGGACTAGCAAATAATGAGCAGTATTTT.

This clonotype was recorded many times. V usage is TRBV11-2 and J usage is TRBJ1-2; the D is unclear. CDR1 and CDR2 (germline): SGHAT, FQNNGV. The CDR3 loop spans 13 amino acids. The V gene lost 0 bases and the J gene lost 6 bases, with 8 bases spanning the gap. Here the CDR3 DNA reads TGTGCCAGCAGCTTAGATACGAGGGATGGCTACACCTTC. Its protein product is CASSLDTRDGYTF.

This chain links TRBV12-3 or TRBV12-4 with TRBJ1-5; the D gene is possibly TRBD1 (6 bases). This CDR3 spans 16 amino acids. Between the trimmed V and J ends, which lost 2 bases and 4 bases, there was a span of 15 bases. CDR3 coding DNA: TGTGCCAGCAGTTTAAACGTAGGCAGGGGAAATCAGCCCCAGCATTTT. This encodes CASSLNVGRGNQPQHF.

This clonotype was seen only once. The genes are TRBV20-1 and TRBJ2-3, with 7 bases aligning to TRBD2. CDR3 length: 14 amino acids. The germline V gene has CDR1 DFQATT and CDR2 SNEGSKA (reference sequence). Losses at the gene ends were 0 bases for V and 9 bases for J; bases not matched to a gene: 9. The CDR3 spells CSARDLREGRTQYF. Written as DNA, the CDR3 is TGCAGTGCTAGAGATTTAAGGGAGGGGCGGACGCAGTATTTT.

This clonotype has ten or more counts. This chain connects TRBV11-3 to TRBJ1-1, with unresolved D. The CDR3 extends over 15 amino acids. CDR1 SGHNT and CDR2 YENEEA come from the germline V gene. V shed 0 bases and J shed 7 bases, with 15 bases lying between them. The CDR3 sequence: CASSLEGSGLHEAFF. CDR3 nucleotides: TGTGCCAGCAGCTTAGAGGGCAGCGGGCTCCATGAAGCTTTCTTT.

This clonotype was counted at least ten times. This CDR3 is CASSLVSSGSGADTQYF. CDR3 bases: TGTGCCAGCAGCTTAGTTTCGAGCGGGAGTGGTGCAGATACGCAGTATTTT. The rearrangement joins TRBV7-9 to TRBJ2-3; 8 bases match TRBD2. CDR3 size: 17 residues. V shed 1 base and J 4 bases; nucleotides not matched to a gene: 10. Germline V lookup: CDR1 SEHNR, CDR2 FQNEAQ (reference sequence).

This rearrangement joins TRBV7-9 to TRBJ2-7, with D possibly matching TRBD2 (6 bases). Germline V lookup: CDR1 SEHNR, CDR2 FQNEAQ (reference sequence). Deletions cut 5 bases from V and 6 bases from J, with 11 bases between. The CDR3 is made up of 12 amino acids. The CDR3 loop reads CASSKGTPEQYF. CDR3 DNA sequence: TGTGCCAGCAGCAAGGGGACTCCCGAGCAGTACTTC.

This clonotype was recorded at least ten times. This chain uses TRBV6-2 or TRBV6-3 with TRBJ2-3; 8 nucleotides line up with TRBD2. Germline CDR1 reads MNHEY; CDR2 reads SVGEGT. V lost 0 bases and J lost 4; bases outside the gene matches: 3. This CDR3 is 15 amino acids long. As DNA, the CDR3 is TGTGCCAGCAGTTACTCACGGGAGGGTGCAGATACGCAGTATTTT. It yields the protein CASSYSREGADTQYF.

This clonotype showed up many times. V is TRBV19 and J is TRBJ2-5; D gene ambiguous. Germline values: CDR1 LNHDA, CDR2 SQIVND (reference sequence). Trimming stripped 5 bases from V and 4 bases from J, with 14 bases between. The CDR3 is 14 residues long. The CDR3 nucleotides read TGTGCCAGTAGTGTAACCCAGATAGGAGAGACCCAGTACTTC. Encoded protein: CASSVTQIGETQYF.

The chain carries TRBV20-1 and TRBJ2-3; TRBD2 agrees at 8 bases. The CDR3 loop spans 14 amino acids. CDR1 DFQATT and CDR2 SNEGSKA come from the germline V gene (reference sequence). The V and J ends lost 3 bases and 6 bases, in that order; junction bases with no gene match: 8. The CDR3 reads CSARILAGRDTQYF. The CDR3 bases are TGCAGTGCTAGGATCCTAGCGGGCCGCGATACGCAGTATTTT.

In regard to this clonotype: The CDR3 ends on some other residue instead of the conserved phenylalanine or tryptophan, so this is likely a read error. The CDR3 sequence: CSARDRVYGYTL. The DNA for the CDR3 is TGCAGTGCCAGGGACAGGGTCTATGGCTACACCCTC. The chain recombines TRBV20-1 with TRBJ1-2; 9 bases agree with TRBD1. This CDR3 has 12 residues. Germline trimming cut 6 bases from V and 4 bases from J; bases unmatched to any gene: 3. The germline gives CDR1 DFQATT, CDR2 SNEGSKA (reference sequence).

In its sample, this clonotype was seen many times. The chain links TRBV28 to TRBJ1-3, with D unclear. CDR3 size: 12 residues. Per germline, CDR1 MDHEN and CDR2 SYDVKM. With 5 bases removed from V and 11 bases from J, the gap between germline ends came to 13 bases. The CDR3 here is CASSPPTSAIYF. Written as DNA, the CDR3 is TGTGCCAGCAGTCCCCCTACCTCCGCCATATATTTT.

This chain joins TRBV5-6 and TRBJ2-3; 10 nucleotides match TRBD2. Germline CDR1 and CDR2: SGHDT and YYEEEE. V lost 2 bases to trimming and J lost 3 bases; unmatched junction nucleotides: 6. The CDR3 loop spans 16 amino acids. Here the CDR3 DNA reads TGTGCCAGCAGCTTAGACACTAGCGGGATAACAGATACGCAGTATTTT. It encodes CASSLDTSGITDTQYF. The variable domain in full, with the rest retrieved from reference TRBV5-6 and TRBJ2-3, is DAGVTQSPTHLIKTRGQQVTLRCSPKSGHDTVSWYQQALGQGPQFIFQYYEEEERQRGNFPDRFSGHQFPNYSSELNVNALLLGDSALYLCASSLDTSGITDTQYFGPGTRLTVL.

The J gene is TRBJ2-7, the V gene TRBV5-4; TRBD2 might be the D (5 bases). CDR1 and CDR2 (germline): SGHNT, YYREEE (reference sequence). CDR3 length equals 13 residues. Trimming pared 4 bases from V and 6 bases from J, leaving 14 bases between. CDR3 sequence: CASSPGRGFEQYF. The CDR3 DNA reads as TGTGCCAGCAGCCCTGGTCGGGGATTCGAGCAGTACTTC.

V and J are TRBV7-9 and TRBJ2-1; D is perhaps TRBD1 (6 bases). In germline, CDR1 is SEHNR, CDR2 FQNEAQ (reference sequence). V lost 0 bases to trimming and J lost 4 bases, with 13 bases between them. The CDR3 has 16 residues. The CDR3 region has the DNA TGTGCCAGCAGCTTAGCGGGGGCCATCTCATACAATGAGCAGTTCTTC. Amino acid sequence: CASSLAGAISYNEQFF.

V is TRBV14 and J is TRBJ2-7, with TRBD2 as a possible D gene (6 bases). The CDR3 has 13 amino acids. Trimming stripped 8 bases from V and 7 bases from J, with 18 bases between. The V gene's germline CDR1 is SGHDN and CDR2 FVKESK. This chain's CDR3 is CASAGGGTGEQYF. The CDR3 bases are TGTGCCAGCGCTGGAGGAGGGACGGGAGAGCAGTACTTC.

The CDR3 nucleotides read TGCAGCGTGGCCCGAGGGAGCTTAGCGAACACTGAAGCTTTCTTT. Translating gives CSVARGSLANTEAFF. The chain uses TRBV29-1 and TRBJ1-1; D is unclear. The V gene lost 6 bases and the J gene lost 1 base, with 18 bases spanning the gap. This CDR3 comprises 15 residues. CDR1 and CDR2 from the germline V gene are SQVTM and ANQGSEA.

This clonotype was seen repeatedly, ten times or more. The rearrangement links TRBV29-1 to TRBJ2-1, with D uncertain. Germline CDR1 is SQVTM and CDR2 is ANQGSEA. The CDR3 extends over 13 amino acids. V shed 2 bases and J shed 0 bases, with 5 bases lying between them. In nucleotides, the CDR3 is TGCAGCGTTGAAATAGACTCCTACAATGAGCAGTTCTTC. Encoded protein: CSVEIDSYNEQFF.

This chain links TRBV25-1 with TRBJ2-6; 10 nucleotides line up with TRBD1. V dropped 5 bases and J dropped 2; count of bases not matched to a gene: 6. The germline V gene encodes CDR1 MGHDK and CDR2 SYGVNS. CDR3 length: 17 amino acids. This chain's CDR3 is CASSLGQGTAGANVLTF. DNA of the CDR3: TGTGCCAGCAGTTTGGGACAGGGGACAGCTGGGGCCAACGTCCTGACTTTC.

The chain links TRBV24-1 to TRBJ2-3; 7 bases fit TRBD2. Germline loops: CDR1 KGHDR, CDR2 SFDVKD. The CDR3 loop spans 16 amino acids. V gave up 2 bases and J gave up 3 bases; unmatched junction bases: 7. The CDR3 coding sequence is TGTGCCACCAGTGATTCCCACCGGGGGGTAACAGATACGCAGTATTTT. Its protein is CATSDSHRGVTDTQYF.

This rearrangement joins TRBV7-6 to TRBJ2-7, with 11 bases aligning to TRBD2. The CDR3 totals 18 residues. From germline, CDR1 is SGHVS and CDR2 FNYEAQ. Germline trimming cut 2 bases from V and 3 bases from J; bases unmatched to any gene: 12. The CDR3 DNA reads TGTGCCAGCAGCTTAAATGTCCCCCGCGGGACTAGCGGCTACGAGCAGTACTTC. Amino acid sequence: CASSLNVPRGTSGYEQYF. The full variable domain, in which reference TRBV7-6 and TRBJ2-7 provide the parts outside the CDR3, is GAGVSQSPRYKVTKRGQDVALRCDPISGHVSLYWYRQALGQGPEFLTYFNYEAQQDKSGLPNDRFSAERPEGSISTLTIQRTEQRDSAMYRCASSLNVPRGTSGYEQYFGPGTRLTVT.

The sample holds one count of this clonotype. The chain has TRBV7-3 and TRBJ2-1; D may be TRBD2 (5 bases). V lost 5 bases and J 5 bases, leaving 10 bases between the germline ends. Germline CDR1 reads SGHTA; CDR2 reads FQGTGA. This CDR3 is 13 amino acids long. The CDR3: CASSATSNNEQFF. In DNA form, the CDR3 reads TGTGCCAGCAGCGCCACTAGTAACAATGAGCAGTTCTTC.

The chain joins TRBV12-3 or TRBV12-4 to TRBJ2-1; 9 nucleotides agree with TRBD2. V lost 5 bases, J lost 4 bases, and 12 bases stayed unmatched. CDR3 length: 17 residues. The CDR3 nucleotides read TGTGCCAGCAGTGGGGACGTAAGAGCGGGGGGATACAATGAGCAGTTCTTC. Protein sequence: CASSGDVRAGGYNEQFF.

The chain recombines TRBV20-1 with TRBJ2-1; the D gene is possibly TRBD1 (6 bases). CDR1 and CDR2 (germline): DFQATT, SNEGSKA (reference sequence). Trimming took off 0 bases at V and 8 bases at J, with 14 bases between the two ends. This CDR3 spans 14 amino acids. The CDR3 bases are TGCAGTGCTAGAGAGGCAGGGGCTCTGGATGAGCAGTTCTTC. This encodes CSAREAGALDEQFF.

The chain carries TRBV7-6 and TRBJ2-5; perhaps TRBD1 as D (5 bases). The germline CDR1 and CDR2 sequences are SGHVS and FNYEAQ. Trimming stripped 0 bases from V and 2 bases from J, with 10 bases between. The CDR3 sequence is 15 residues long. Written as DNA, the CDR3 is TGTGCCAGCAGCTTAGCGTCGACAGTACAAGAGACCCAGTACTTC. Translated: CASSLASTVQETQYF.

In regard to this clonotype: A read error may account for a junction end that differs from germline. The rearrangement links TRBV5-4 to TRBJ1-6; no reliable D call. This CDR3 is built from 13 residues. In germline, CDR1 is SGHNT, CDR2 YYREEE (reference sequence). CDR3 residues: CASSLEDNSPLHF. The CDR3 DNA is TGTGCCAGCAGTTTGGAAGATAATTCACCCCTCCACTTT. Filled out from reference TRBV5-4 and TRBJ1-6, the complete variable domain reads ETGVTQSPTHLIKTRGQQVTLRCSSQSGHNTVSWYQQALGQGPQFIFQYYREEENGRGNFPPRFSGLQFPNYSSELNVNALELDDSALYLCASSLEDNSPLHFGNGTRLTVT.

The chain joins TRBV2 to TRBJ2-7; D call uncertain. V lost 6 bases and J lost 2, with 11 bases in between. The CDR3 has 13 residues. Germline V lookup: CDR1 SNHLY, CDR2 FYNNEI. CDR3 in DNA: TGTGCCAGCAGCGCCAGAACCACCTACGAGCAGTACTTC. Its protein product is CASSARTTYEQYF.

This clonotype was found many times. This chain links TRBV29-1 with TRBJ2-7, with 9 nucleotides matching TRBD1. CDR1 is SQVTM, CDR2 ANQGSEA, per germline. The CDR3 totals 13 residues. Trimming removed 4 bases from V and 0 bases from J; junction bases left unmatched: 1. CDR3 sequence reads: CSVGTGASYEQYF. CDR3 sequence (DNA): TGCAGCGTTGGGACAGGGGCCTCCTACGAGCAGTACTTC.

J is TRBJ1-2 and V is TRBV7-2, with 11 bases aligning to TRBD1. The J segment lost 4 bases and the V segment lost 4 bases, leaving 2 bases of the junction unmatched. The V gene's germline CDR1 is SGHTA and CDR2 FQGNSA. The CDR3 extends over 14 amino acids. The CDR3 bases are TGTGCCAGCAGCTCGGACAGGGGGCCCTATGGCTACACCTTC. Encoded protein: CASSSDRGPYGYTF. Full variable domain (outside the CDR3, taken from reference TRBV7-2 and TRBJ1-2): GAGVSQSPSNKVTEKGKDVELRCDPISGHTALYWYRQSLGQGLEFLIYFQGNSAPDKSGLPSDRFSAERTGGSVSTLTIQRTQQEDSAVYLCASSSDRGPYGYTFGSGTRLTVV.

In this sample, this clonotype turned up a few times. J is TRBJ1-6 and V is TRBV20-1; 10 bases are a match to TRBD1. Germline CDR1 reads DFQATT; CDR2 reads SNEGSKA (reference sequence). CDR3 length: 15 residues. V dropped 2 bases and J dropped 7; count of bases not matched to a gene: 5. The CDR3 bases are TGCAGTGCTAGATTAACGGGACAGGGGAATTCACCCCTCCACTTT. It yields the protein CSARLTGQGNSPLHF.